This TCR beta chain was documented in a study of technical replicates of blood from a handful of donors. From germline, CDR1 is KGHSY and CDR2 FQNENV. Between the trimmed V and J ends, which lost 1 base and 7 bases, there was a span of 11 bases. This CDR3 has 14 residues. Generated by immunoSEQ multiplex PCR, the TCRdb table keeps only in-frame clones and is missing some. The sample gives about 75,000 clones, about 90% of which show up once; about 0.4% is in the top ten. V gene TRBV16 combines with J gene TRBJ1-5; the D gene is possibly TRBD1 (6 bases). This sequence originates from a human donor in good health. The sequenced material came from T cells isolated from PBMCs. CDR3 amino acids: CASSQFEGGQPQHF. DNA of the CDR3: TGTGCCAGCAGCCAATTTGAGGGGGGGCAGCCCCAGCATTTT. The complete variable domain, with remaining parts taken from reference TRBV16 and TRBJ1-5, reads GEEVAQTPKHLVRGEGQKAKLYCAPIKGHSYVFWYQQVLKNEFKFLISFQNENVFDETGMPKERFSAKCLPNSPCSLEIQATKLEDSAVYFCASSQFEGGQPQHFGDGTRLSIL.